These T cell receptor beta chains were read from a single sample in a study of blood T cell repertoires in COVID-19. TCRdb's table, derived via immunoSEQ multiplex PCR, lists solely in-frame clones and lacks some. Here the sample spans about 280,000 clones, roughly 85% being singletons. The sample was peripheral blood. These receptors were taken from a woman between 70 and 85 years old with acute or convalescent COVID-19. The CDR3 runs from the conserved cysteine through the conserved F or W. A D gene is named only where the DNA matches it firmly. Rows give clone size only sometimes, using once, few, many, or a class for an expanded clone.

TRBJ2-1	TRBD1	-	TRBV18	TGTGCCAGCTCACCACTAGGTCAGGGGGACAATGAGCAGTTCTTC	CASSPLGQGDNEQFF
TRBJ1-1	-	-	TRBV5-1	TGCGCCAGCAGCCCTGACAGCCGGAACACTGAAGCTTTCTTT	CASSPDSRNTEAFF
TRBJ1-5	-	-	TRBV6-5	TGTGCCAGCAGTTTCCCTAATCAGCCCCAGCATTTT	CASSFPNQPQHF
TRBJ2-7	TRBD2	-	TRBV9	TGTGCCAGCAGCCCCTTTACGGGGGGGCCCTACGAGCAGTACTTC	CASSPFTGGPYEQYF
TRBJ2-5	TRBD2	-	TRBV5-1	TGCGCCAGCAGCTTAGCGGGGATGAGGCGGGTGGAAGAGACCCAGTACTTC	CASSLAGMRRVEETQYF
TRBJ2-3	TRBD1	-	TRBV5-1	TGCGCCAGCAGCTTACCACAGGGGGTGGGGGCAGATACGCAGTATTTT	CASSLPQGVGADTQYF
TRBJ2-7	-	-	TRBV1	TGCACCAGCAGCCAAGTCGAACTAGCCGAATACGAGCAGTACTTC	CTSSQVELAEYEQYF
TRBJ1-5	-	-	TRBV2	TGTGCCAGCAGTTGGACAGTGGGCAATCAGCCCCAGCATTTT	CASSWTVGNQPQHF
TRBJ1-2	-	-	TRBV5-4	TGTGCCAGCAGCTCAGGACAACCCGGGCACTATGGCTACACCTTC	CASSSGQPGHYGYTF
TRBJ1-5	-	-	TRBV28	TGTGCCAGCAGCCTCCTTGGGGCACCTTATCAGCCCCAGCATTTT	CASSLLGAPYQPQHF
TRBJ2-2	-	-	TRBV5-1	TGCGCCAGCAGAGGGGGTATCTCCGGGGAGCTGTTTTTT	CASRGGISGELFF
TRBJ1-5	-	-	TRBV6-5	TGTGCCAGCAGTTACCGCCAGGTCGGACAGCCCCAGCATTTT	CASSYRQVGQPQHF
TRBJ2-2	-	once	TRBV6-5	TGTGCCTGCGCCCCCGGGGCCGGGGAGCTGTTTTTT	CACAPGAGELFF
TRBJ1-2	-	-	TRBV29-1	TGCAGCGTTGAAGGCAGACAGTATGGCTACACCTTC	CSVEGRQYGYTF
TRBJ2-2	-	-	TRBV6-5	TGTGCCAGCAGGAAACTAGTCCCCGGGGAGCTGTTTTTT	CASRKLVPGELFF
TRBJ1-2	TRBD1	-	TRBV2	TGTGCCAGCAGTGCCGACAGGGTGACTGGCTACACCTTC	CASSADRVTGYTF
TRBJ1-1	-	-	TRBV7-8	TGTGCCAGCAGCTTAACTCCCGGGGTGAACACTGAAGCTTTCTTT	CASSLTPGVNTEAFF
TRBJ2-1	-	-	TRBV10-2	TGCGCCAGCAGTCGACTAGGGGAGCAGTTCTTC	CASSRLGEQFF
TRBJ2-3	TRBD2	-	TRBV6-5	TGTGCCAGCAGTACAGGACTAGCCAACACAGATACGCAGTATTTT	CASSTGLANTDTQYF
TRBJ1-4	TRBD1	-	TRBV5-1	TGCGCCAGCAGCATGGGACAGCTTGAAAAACTGTTTTTT	CASSMGQLEKLFF
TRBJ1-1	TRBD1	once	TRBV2	TGTGCCAGCAGGGACGACAGGGTGGGGCGTGGAGCTTTCTTT	CASRDDRVGRGAFF
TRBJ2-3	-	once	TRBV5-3	TGTGCCAGAAGCCCAGGTTGTGGATTTGATACGCAGTATTTT	CARSPGCGFDTQYF
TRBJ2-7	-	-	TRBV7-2	TGTGCCAGCAGCTCCGGGACACTTACCTACGAGCAGTACTTC	CASSSGTLTYEQYF
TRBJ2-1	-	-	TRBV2	TGTGCCAGCAGTTTTACTAGAATCGCAAATGAGCAGTTCTTC	CASSFTRIANEQFF
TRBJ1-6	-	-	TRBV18	TGTGCCAGGGACCGTATCAGGGAGGGTAATTCACCCCTCCACTTT	CARDRIREGNSPLHF
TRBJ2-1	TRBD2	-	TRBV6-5	TGTGCCAGCCTGCTAGCGGGGGCTAATGAGCAGTTCTTC	CASLLAGANEQFF
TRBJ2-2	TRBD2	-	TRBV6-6	TGTGCCAGCAGTCGCCGGACTAGCGGGGGGCATGGCGGGGAGCTGTTTTTT	CASSRRTSGGHGGELFF
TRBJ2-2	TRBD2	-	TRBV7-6	TGTGCCAGCAGACCCGGTAGCGGGGGGACCCTTATGGGGGAGCTGTTTTTT	CASRPGSGGTLMGELFF
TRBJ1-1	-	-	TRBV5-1	TGCGCCAGCAGCTTGCGAACACCTAACACTGAAGCTTTCTTT	CASSLRTPNTEAFF
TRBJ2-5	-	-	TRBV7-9	TGTGCCAGCAGCGCGGGGATCCAAGAGACCCAGTACTTC	CASSAGIQETQYF
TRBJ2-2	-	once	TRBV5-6	TGTGCCAGCAGCTCGAGGGCCGGGGAGCTGTTTTTT	CASSSRAGELFF
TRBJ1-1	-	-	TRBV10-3	TGTGCCATCAGTGAGTCGGCAGGCGCGACTGAAGCTTTCTTT	CAISESAGATEAFF
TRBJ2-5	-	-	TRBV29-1	TGCAGCGCCGCCGGGGTAGAGACCCAGTACTTC	CSAAGVETQYF
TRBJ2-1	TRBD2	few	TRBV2	TGTGCCAGCAGTGTGAGCGGGGGGGCAAATGAGCAGTTCTTC	CASSVSGGANEQFF
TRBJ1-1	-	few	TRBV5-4	TGTGCCAGCAGCTTGGGGCCTGAAGCTTTCTTT	CASSLGPEAFF
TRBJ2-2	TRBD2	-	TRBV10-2	TGCGCCAGCAGTCGGGATAGCGGGGGCCACGGGGAGCTGTTTTTT	CASSRDSGGHGELFF
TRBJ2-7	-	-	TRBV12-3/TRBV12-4	TGTGCCAGCAGTGAATGTCAGGGGTGCGAGCAGTACTTC	CASSECQGCEQYF
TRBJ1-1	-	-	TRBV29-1	TGCAGCGTTGAAAACAGGGATTCCACTGAAGCTTTCTTT	CSVENRDSTEAFF
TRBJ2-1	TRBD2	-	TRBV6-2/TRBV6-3	TGTGCCAGCAGTTACGCCGGGGGGACCTACAATGAGCAGTTCTTC	CASSYAGGTYNEQFF
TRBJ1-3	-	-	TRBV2	TGTGCCAGCAGGACTCTCGGGGGGTCTGGAAACACCATATATTTT	CASRTLGGSGNTIYF
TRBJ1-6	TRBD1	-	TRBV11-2	TGTGCCAGCAGCCGGAGACAGGGAGGCTCACCCCTCCACTTT	CASSRRQGGSPLHF
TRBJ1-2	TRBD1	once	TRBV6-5	TGTGCCAGCACTTCTGCCGACAGGGGCTATGGCTACACCTTC	CASTSADRGYGYTF
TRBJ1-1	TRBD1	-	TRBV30	TGTGCCTGGAGTCGGACAGGATATGTTGAAGCTTTCTTT	CAWSRTGYVEAFF
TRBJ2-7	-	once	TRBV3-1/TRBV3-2	TGTGCCAGCAGCGTTATTTTATACTCCTACGAACAGTACTTC	CASSVILYSYEQYF
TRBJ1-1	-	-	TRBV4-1	TGCGCCAGTCAGGGAAAGATGAACACTGAAGCTTTCTTT	CASQGKMNTEAFF
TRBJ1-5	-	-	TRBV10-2	TGCGCCAGCAGTAGAGGGGCTAGCGGCAATCAGCCCCAGCATTTT	CASSRGASGNQPQHF
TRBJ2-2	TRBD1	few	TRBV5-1	TGCGCCAGCAGGCCGCTAGCCGGGACAGGGGGGACCGGGGAGCTGTTTTTT	CASRPLAGTGGTGELFF
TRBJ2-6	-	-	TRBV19	TGTGCCAGTAGTCCAGGACACGCTCTCTCTGGGGCCAACGTCCTGACTTTC	CASSPGHALSGANVLTF
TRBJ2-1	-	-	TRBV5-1	TGCGCCAGCAGCCCGCCGGTCCTCTCCTACAATGAGCAGTTCTTC	CASSPPVLSYNEQFF
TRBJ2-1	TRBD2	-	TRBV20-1	TGCAGTGCTAGTCGTAGCGGGGGGCCTAGCTCCTACAATGAGCAGTTCTTC	CSASRSGGPSSYNEQFF
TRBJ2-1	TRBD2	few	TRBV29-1	TGCAGCGTTGGGCAAGGGCGGGGGGAGCAGTTCTTC	CSVGQGRGEQFF
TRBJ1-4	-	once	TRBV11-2	TGTGCCAGCAGCTTAGTGTCAACGTCGGGACTGTTTTTT	CASSLVSTSGLFF
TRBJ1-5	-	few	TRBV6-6	TGTGCCAGCAGTTATTCAGGGAATAATCAGCCCCAGCATTTT	CASSYSGNNQPQHF
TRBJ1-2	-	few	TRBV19	TGTGCCAGTAGCGCCCGCGGGCGGACCTATGGCTACACCTTC	CASSARGRTYGYTF